These T cell receptor beta chains were read from a single sample in a study of T-cell reconstitution after alpha-beta-depleted transplantation in children. TCRdb used MiXCR to reprocess the PCR reads, holding one entry per CDR3 protein. The table shows more than 450,000 distinct CDR3 sequences, with approximately 16% occurring only once. Sequencing used PBMCs from the stem cell graft donor, obtained from the stem cell graft. Every receptor here comes from a human donor who donated a stem cell graft to a child with acute lymphoblastic leukemia. CDR3s include the opening cysteine and the closing phenylalanine or tryptophan. A D gene is named only where the DNA matches it firmly. Only some rows state a clone size, as once, few, many or a class for expanded clones.

v_call	d_call	clone_size	j_call	cdr3_aa	cdr3_nt
TRBV20-1	NA	few	TRBJ2-5	CSARDRASAQETQYF	TGCAGTGCTAGAGATCGGGCTAGCGCCCAAGAGACCCAGTACTTC
TRBV12-3/TRBV12-4	NA	NA	TRBJ2-2	CASSFEGTGELFF	TGTGCCAGCAGTTTTGAGGGGACCGGGGAGCTGTTTTTT
TRBV7-6	TRBD1	NA	TRBJ2-5	CASSLGTGGVETQYF	TGTGCCAGCAGCTTAGGGACAGGGGGCGTCGAGACCCAGTACTTC
TRBV24-1	NA	NA	TRBJ2-3	CATSDTWGTQYF	TGTGCCACCAGTGATACCTGGGGTACGCAGTATTTT
TRBV5-6	NA	NA	TRBJ2-5	CATAWAGYQETQYF	TGTGCCACCGCCTGGGCGGGATACCAAGAGACCCAGTACTTC
TRBV7-7	NA	few	TRBJ2-1	CASSLTRQGMGEQFF	TGTGCCAGCAGCTTAACGCGGCAGGGAATGGGTGAGCAGTTCTTC
TRBV7-9	NA	NA	TRBJ1-2	CASSPTGPGGTF	TGTGCCAGCAGCCCGACGGGTCCCGGTGGCACCTTC
TRBV5-5	NA	NA	TRBJ1-1	CASSLSRQGGTEAFF	TGTGCCAGCAGCTTGTCACGGCAGGGCGGCACTGAAGCTTTCTTT
TRBV5-1	TRBD1	NA	TRBJ2-1	CASSLNTGGVYNEQFF	TGCGCCAGCAGCTTAAACACAGGGGGCGTCTACAATGAGCAGTTCTTC
TRBV5-8	NA	NA	TRBJ2-4	CASSAERQVAKNIQYF	TGTGCCAGCAGCGCCGAACGACAGGTAGCCAAAAACATTCAGTACTTC
TRBV2	TRBD2	NA	TRBJ2-3	CASSGKLAGGPDTQYF	TGTGCCAGCAGTGGGAAACTAGCGGGAGGGCCAGATACGCAGTATTTT
TRBV5-1	TRBD2	many	TRBJ2-2	CASSNTIPGGTGELFF	TGCGCCAGCTCCAACACAATCCCGGGAGGCACCGGGGAGCTGTTTTTT
TRBV20-1	TRBD2	few	TRBJ2-2	CSARRAGGDNTGELFF	TGCAGTGCTAGACGAGCGGGAGGGGACAACACCGGGGAGCTGTTTTTT
TRBV29-1	NA	NA	TRBJ1-2	CSVEDRGSYGHTF	TGCAGCGTTGAAGATCGGGGCAGCTATGGCCACACCTTC
TRBV29-1	TRBD1	few	TRBJ2-7	CSVEFPGQANYEQYF	TGCAGCGTTGAATTCCCGGGACAGGCGAACTACGAGCAGTACTTC
TRBV20-1	NA	NA	TRBJ1-1	CSARDRGTANTEAFF	TGCAGTGCTAGAGATCGCGGGACTGCAAACACTGAAGCTTTCTTT
TRBV6-1	TRBD1	NA	TRBJ2-7	CASRGQNYYEQYF	TGTGCCAGCAGGGGACAGAACTACTACGAGCAGTACTTC
TRBV5-4	NA	NA	TRBJ2-1	CASSGGAGDEQFF	TGTGCCAGCAGCGGCGGGGCGGGCGATGAGCAGTTCTTC
TRBV7-9	TRBD1	NA	TRBJ1-5	CASSLGPGQGSDQPQHF	TGTGCCAGCAGCTTAGGGCCGGGACAGGGGAGCGATCAGCCCCAGCATTTT
TRBV12-3/TRBV12-4	TRBD2	many	TRBJ2-7	CASSPGTSGYEQYF	TGTGCCAGCAGCCCCGGGACTAGCGGGTACGAGCAGTACTTC
TRBV5-1	NA	NA	TRBJ2-7	CASSPGERAYEQYF	TGCGCCAGCTCCCCCGGGGAAAGGGCGTACGAGCAGTACTTC
TRBV4-1	NA	few	TRBJ2-7	CASSQLARSYEQYF	TGCGCCAGCAGCCAGTTAGCCAGGTCCTACGAGCAGTACTTC
TRBV2	TRBD1	few	TRBJ1-1	CASSEVSDRENAEAFF	TGTGCCAGCAGTGAAGTTTCAGACAGGGAGAATGCTGAAGCTTTCTTT
TRBV5-6	NA	NA	TRBJ2-5	CASSLRVDWETQYF	TGTGCCAGCAGCTTGAGGGTCGATTGGGAGACCCAGTACTTC
TRBV15	NA	few	TRBJ2-2	CATSRKRPGELFF	TGTGCCACCAGCAGAAAGAGGCCCGGGGAGCTGTTTTTT
TRBV7-8	NA	NA	TRBJ1-5	CASSQGAVQPHHF	TGTGCCAGCAGCCAAGGGGCCGTTCAGCCCCACCATTTT
TRBV9	TRBD1	few	TRBJ2-7	CASSVEGDSYEQYF	TGTGCCAGCAGCGTAGAGGGGGACAGCTACGAGCAGTACTTC
TRBV15	NA	NA	TRBJ2-2	CATSSPPGQNTGELFF	TGTGCCACCAGCAGCCCACCGGGACAGAACACCGGGGAGCTGTTTTTT
TRBV19	NA	NA	TRBJ1-5	CASSWGHNNQPQHF	TGTGCCAGTAGTTGGGGACACAACAATCAGCCCCAGCATTTT
TRBV13	NA	few	TRBJ2-7	CASSVGGWGDSYEQYF	TGTGCCAGCAGCGTAGGGGGGTGGGGAGACTCCTACGAGCAGTACTTC
TRBV12-3/TRBV12-4	NA	few	TRBJ2-1	CASKVVVYNEQFF	TGTGCCAGCAAGGTAGTGGTTTACAATGAGCAGTTCTTC
TRBV7-9	TRBD1	NA	TRBJ2-2	CASISGTGYNPTGELFF	TGTGCCAGCATCTCCGGGACAGGGTATAATCCCACCGGGGAGCTGTTTTTT
TRBV9	TRBD1	NA	TRBJ2-1	CASSDGRKGTDNEQFF	TGTGCCAGCAGCGATGGAAGAAAGGGGACAGACAATGAGCAGTTCTTC
TRBV29-1	NA	NA	TRBJ2-1	CSVDANVAVGKVYNEQFF	TGCAGCGTTGATGCGAACGTCGCGGTGGGGAAGGTGTACAATGAGCAGTTCTTC
TRBV4-2	NA	NA	TRBJ2-7	CASSRRDGESYEQYF	TGTGCCAGCAGCCGCCGCGACGGGGAATCCTACGAGCAGTACTTC
TRBV5-1	TRBD2	few	TRBJ2-2	CASSLDLAGVTGELFF	TGCGCCAGCAGCTTGGATCTAGCGGGAGTAACCGGGGAGCTGTTTTTT
TRBV5-1	TRBD2	NA	TRBJ2-1	CASSLEGTRADEQFF	TGCGCCAGCAGCTTGGAAGGGACTAGGGCGGATGAGCAGTTCTTC
TRBV12-3/TRBV12-4	NA	NA	TRBJ2-7	CASSRPRVSYEQYF	TGTGCCAGCAGCCGTCCCCGGGTTTCCTACGAGCAGTACTTC
TRBV25-1	TRBD1	NA	TRBJ1-1	CASSWGTGDAEAFF	TGTGCCAGCAGTTGGGGGACAGGGGATGCTGAAGCTTTCTTT
TRBV6-5	TRBD2	NA	TRBJ2-1	CASSYRGRDSNEQFF	TGTGCCAGCAGTTACCGCGGGAGGGATTCAAATGAGCAGTTCTTC
TRBV7-9	NA	NA	TRBJ1-1	CASSLSISNTEAFF	TGTGCCAGCAGCTTATCCATCTCAAACACTGAAGCTTTCTTT
TRBV12-3/TRBV12-4	TRBD2	many	TRBJ2-1	CASKNTGGPGFF	TGTGCCAGCAAGAACACGGGAGGGCCTGGGTTCTTC
TRBV20-1	TRBD1	many	TRBJ1-5	CSAGTASNQPQHF	TGCAGTGCTGGGACAGCTAGCAATCAGCCCCAGCATTTT
TRBV6-1	TRBD1	few	TRBJ1-3	CASTRGGGNTIYF	TGTGCCAGCACCAGGGGGGGCGGAAACACCATATATTTT
TRBV20-1	NA	many	TRBJ2-3	CSARRADTQYF	TGCAGTGCTAGAAGGGCAGATACGCAGTATTTT